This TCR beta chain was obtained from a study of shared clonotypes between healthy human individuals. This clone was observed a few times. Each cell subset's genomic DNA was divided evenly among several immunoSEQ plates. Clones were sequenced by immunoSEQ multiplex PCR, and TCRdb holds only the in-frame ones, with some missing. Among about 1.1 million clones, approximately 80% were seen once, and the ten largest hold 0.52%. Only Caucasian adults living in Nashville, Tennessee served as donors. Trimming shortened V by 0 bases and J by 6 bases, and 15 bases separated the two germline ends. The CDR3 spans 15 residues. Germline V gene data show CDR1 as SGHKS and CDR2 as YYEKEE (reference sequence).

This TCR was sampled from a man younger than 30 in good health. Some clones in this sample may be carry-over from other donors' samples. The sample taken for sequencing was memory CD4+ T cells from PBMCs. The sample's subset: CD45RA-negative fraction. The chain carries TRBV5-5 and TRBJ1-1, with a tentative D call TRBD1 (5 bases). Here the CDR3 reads CASSLVWGSSAEAFF. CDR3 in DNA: TGTGCCAGCAGCTTGGTCTGGGGGTCCTCGGCTGAAGCTTTCTTT.